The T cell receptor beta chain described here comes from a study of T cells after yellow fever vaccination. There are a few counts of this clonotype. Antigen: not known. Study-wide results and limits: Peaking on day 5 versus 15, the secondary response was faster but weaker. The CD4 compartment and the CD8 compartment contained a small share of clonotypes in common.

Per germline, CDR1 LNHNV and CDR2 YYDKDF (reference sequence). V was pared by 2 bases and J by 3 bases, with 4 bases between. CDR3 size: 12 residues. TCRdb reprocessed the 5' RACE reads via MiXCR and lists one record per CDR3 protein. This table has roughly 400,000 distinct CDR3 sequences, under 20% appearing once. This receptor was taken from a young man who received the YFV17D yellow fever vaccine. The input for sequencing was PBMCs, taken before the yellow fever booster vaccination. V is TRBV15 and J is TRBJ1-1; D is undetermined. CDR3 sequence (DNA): TGTGCCACCAGCAGACAGGACACTGAAGCTTTCTTT. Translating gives CATSRQDTEAFF. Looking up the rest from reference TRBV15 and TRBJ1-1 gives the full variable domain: DAMVIQNPRYQVTQFGKPVTLSCSQTLNHNVMYWYQQKSSQAPKLLFHYYDKDFNNEADTPDNFQSRRPNTSFCFLDIRSPGLGDTAMYLCATSRQDTEAFFGQGTRLTVV.